This TCR beta chain derives from a study of cytomegalovirus exposure and HLA in healthy donors. As to this clone: As yet, its antigen is unknown.

With V trimmed by 3 bases and J by 6 bases, 8 bases remained unmatched. Germline V gene data show CDR1 as MDHEN and CDR2 as SYDVKM. This CDR3 comprises 15 residues. Donors sampled were nominally healthy, though unrecorded immune exposures were likely. Study outcomes and limitations: As a later analysis revealed, most CMV-associated TCR beta chains appeared HLA-restricted. Many donors carried some public TCRs, although rarity characterized most TCR sequences. When a later analysis was performed, an Asian-associated ancestry cluster reportedly had fewer N-insertions than the roughly 700-donor mean.

The primer mix had 60 Vbeta and 13 Jbeta primers. Produced via immunoSEQ multiplex PCR; TCRdb's table is partial and in-frame only. The table includes some 110,000 clones, over 60% detected once. The sequenced material came from PBMCs. The source of this sequence is a woman under 40 in good health and CMV-seronegative. V usage is TRBV28 and J usage is TRBJ1-1; 9 bases line up with TRBD1. The CDR3 loop reads CASSLLQGAAAEAFF. The CDR3 nucleotides read TGTGCCAGCAGTTTGCTACAGGGGGCTGCTGCTGAAGCTTTCTTT.